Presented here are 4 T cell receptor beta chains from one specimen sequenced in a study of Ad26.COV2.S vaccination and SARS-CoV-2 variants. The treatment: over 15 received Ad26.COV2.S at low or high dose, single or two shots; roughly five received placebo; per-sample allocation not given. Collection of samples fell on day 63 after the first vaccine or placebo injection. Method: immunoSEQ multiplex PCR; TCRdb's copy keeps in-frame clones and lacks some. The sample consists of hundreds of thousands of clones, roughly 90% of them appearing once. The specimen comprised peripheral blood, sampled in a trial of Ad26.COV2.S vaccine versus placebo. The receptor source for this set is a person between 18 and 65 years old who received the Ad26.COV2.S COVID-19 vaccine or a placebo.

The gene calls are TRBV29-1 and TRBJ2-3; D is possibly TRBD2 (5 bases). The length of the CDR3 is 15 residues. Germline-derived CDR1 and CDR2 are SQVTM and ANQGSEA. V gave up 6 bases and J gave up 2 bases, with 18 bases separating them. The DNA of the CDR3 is TGCAGCGTGGAGACGGCTAGCCTCCCCACAGATACGCAGTATTTT. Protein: CSVETASLPTDTQYF.

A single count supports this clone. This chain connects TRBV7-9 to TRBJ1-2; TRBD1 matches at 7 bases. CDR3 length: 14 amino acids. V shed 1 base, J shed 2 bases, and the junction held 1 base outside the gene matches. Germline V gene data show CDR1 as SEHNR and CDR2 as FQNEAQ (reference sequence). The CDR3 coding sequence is TGTGCCAGCAGCTTAGAACAGGGGAACTATGGCTACACCTTC. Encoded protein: CASSLEQGNYGYTF.

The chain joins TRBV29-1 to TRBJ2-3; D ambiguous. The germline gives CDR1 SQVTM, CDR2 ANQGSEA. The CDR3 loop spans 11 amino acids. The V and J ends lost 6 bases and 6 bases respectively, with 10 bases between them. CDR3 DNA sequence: TGCAGCGTCTGGGTCCACGATACGCAGTATTTT. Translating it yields CSVWVHDTQYF.

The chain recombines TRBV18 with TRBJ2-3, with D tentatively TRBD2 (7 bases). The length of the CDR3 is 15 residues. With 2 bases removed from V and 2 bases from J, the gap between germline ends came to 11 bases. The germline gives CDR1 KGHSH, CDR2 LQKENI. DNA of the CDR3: TGTGCCAGCTCACCAAGGGGGGGCAACACAGATACGCAGTATTTT. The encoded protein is CASSPRGGNTDTQYF.